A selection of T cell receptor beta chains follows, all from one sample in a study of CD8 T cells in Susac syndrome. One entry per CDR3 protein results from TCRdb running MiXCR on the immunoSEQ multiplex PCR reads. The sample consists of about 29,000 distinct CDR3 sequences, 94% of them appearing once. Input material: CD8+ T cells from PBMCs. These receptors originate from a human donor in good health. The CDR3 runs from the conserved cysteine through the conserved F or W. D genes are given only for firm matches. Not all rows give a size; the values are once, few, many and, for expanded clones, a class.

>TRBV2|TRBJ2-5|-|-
TGTGCCAGCAGTGTACGGACGTACCAAGAGACCCAGTACTTC
CASSVRTYQETQYF
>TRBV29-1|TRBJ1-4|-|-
TGCAGCGTGCACTTAGCAACTAATGAAAAACTGTTTTTT
CSVHLATNEKLFF
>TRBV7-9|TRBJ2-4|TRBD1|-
TGTGCCAGCAGCTTGGGGACAGAGATAAACATTCAGTACTTC
CASSLGTEINIQYF
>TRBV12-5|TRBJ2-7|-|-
TGTGCTAGTGGTTTGGCGCGGGCCCTGTACGAGCAGTACTTC
CASGLARALYEQYF
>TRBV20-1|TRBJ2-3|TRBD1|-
TGCAGTGCTAGAGAGCTGGACAGGGGGAGCACAGATACGCAGTATTTT
CSARELDRGSTDTQYF
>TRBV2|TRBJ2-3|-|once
TGTGCCAGCAGTGAAGCCCGAAGTGGGACGCAGTATTTT
CASSEARSGTQYF
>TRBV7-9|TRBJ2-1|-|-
TGTGCCAGCAGCTTAGCGAGGACCCTGGGGATTCACAATGAGCAGTTCTTC
CASSLARTLGIHNEQFF
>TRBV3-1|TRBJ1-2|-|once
TGTGCCAGCAGCCCTTCAGTACAGGGCGGCTATGGCTACACCTTC
CASSPSVQGGYGYTF
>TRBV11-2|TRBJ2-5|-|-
TGTGCCAGTCTTCGGGGGGCTGAGGAGACCCAGTACTTC
CASLRGAEETQYF
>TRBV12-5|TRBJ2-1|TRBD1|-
TGTGCTAGTGGTTTAGGTAAGGGACAGGGACATGAGCAGTTCTTC
CASGLGKGQGHEQFF
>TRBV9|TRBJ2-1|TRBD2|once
TGTGCCAGCAGCGTAGAAGGCGGGGGGGCCCTCAATGAGCAGTTCTTC
CASSVEGGGALNEQFF
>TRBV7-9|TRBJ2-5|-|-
TGTGCCAGCAGCGGACCAGGGTTCTTGGAGACCCAGTACTTC
CASSGPGFLETQYF
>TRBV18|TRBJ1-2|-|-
TGTGCCAGCTCACCACCCCAGACAGATGGCTACACCTTC
CASSPPQTDGYTF
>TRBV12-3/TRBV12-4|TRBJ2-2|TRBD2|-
TGTGCCAGCAGTTTAGCGGGACTAGCGGCCGGGGAGCTGTTTTTT
CASSLAGLAAGELFF
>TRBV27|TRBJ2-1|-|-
TGTGCCAGCAGTTCGACACAGGGCTCCTACAATGAGCAGTTCTTC
CASSSTQGSYNEQFF
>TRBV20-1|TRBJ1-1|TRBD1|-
TGCAGTGCTAGAGATTTTAGAGAGTTCGGGACAGGCTTCTCTGAAGCTTTCTTT
CSARDFREFGTGFSEAFF
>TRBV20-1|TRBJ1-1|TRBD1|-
TGCAGTGCTAGAGGGGACAGGGACACTGAAGCTTTCTTT
CSARGDRDTEAFF
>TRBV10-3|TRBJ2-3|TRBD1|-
TGTGCCATCAGTGCGGACAGGGGAAGCACAGATACGCAGTATTTT
CAISADRGSTDTQYF
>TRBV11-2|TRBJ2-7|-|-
TGTGCCAGCAGCTTAGTGGGTCAGAACGAGCAGTACTTC
CASSLVGQNEQYF
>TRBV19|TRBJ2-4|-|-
TGTGCCAGTAGTATAAACCCCGGGACTCCCCTAGCCAAAAACATTCAGTACTTC
CASSINPGTPLAKNIQYF
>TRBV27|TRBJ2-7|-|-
TGTGCCAGCAGTTTAATCGGTACCGGGTACGAGCAGTACTTC
CASSLIGTGYEQYF
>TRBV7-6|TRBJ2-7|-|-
TGTGCCAGCAGCTCGCGGAGCGAGCAGTACTTC
CASSSRSEQYF
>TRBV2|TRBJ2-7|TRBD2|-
TGTGCCAGCATAGCGGGTCGCGAGCAGTACTTC
CASIAGREQYF
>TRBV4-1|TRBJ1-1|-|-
TGCGCCAGCAGCCAGAGGGGAGGAACCACTGAAGCTTTCTTT
CASSQRGGTTEAFF
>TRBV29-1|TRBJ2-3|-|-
TGCAGCGCTAGGGGGACCGGGGTCTCAGATACGCAGTATTTT
CSARGTGVSDTQYF
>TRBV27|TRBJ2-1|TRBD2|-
TGTGCCAGCAGTTTATCGGGGACTAGCGGGGACTATGAGCAGTTCTTC
CASSLSGTSGDYEQFF
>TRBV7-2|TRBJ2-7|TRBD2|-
TGTGCCAGCAGCTTAATTTTGACGTCTAGCGGGTACTACGAGCAGTACTTC
CASSLILTSSGYYEQYF
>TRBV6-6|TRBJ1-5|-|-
TGTGCCAGCAGTTACTTGACTTCAGCTGGCGATCAGCCCCAGCATTTT
CASSYLTSAGDQPQHF
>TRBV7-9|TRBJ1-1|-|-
TGTGCCAGCAGACGTAGCACTGAAGCTTTCTTT
CASRRSTEAFF
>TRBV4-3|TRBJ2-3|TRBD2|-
TGCGCCAGCAGCAGGAAAGTAGCGGGGGGGGGATCAGGAGATACGCAGTATTTT
CASSRKVAGGGSGDTQYF
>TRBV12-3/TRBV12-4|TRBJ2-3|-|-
TGTGCCAGCAGTTTACGGTCTCCGGGCACAGATACGCAGTATTTT
CASSLRSPGTDTQYF
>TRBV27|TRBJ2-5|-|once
TGTGCCAGCAGTTTATACCACGGGAAGGAGACCCAGTACTTC
CASSLYHGKETQYF
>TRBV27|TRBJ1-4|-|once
TGTGCCAGCAGCCTCCTCAAGACAACTAATGAAAAACTGTTTTTT
CASSLLKTTNEKLFF
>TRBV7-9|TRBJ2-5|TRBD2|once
TGTGCCAGCAGCCTTGTAGCGGGTCCGGGCACCGGAGAGACCCAGTACTTC
CASSLVAGPGTGETQYF
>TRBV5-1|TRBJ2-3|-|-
TGCGCCAGCAGCTTGGAAACCCCAGGGGCAGATACGCAGTATTTT
CASSLETPGADTQYF